This is a list of T cell receptor beta chains from one sample in a study of cytomegalovirus exposure and HLA in healthy donors. This table comes from immunoSEQ multiplex PCR, and its TCRdb copy is limited to in-frame clones, with some not included. Of 150,000 or so clones in the sample, roughly 80% were seen once. Sequenced: PBMCs. The origin of the receptors is a woman aged 50 to 60 in good health and CMV-seropositive. Each CDR3 is given with its conserved first and last residue. The D gene is left open where the match is weak. Not all rows give a size; the values are once, few, many and, for expanded clones, a class.

V gene	J gene	D gene	clone size	CDR3 DNA	CDR3 protein
TRBV23-1	TRBJ1-1	NA	NA	TGCGCCAGCAGTCAACCGCCCGTCCGGGGAGGGAACACTGAAGCTTTCTTT	CASSQPPVRGGNTEAFF
TRBV10-3	TRBJ2-2	NA	few	TGTGCCATCAGTGAAGGGGAGGCCGGGGAGCTGTTTTTT	CAISEGEAGELFF
TRBV4-2	TRBJ2-7	TRBD2	NA	TGTGCCAGCAGCCTAAGAGGGGGCGGGGGGGACTACGAGCAGTACTTC	CASSLRGGGGDYEQYF
TRBV7-2	TRBJ1-6	TRBD1	NA	TGTGCCAGCAGCCTTAGGGACAGTCGGAATTCACCCCTCCACTTT	CASSLRDSRNSPLHF
TRBV28	TRBJ1-6	TRBD1	NA	TGTGCCAGCAGGGAAGGGACAGGGGATAATTCACCCCTCCACTTT	CASREGTGDNSPLHF
TRBV21-1	TRBJ2-7	NA	NA	TGTGCCAGCAGCAACGACCGGACAGGTTCTCCCTACGAGCAGTACTTC	CASSNDRTGSPYEQYF
TRBV5-1	TRBJ2-1	NA	NA	TGCGCCAGCAGCCGTTATTTGGGGCAGGTTGAGCAGTTCTTC	CASSRYLGQVEQFF
TRBV4-1	TRBJ1-4	TRBD1	NA	TGCGCCAGCAGCCAAGCTACAGGGGGTAATGAAAAACTGTTTTTT	CASSQATGGNEKLFF
TRBV7-9	TRBJ1-2	NA	NA	TGTTCCAGCAGCAGCGAAAACTATGGCTACACCTTC	CSSSSENYGYTF
TRBV7-9	TRBJ1-2	NA	once	TGTGCCAGCAGCTTAGTAACGGTGAACTATGGCTACACCTTC	CASSLVTVNYGYTF